Reported below is one T cell receptor beta chain. Study processing details: Amplification with reference gene primers provided the estimates of nucleated cell counts. Libraries were prepared by immunoSEQ multiplex PCR; TCRdb keeps only in-frame clonotypes and omits some of them. Clone size and the V and J calls come from that table; the DNA yielded D and trimming. The repertoire includes about 160,000 clones, 84% of them detected once, and roughly 7.5% sits in the top ten. This CDR3 has 16 amino acids. Germline-derived CDR1 and CDR2 are SGHTA and FQGNSA. The V end lost 0 bases, the J end lost 3 bases, and 12 bases lay between the germline ends. The data stem from a study of blood T cell repertoires in COVID-19.

Input material: peripheral blood. The rearrangement uses TRBV7-2 and TRBJ1-3; D ambiguous. This sequence originates from a man aged 40-49 years who had recovered from COVID-19. The CDR3 reads CASSLAGPFFGNTIYF. The CDR3 DNA follows: TGTGCCAGCAGCTTAGCGGGCCCTTTTTTTGGAAACACCATATATTTT.